The sequence of this T cell receptor (beta chain) was determined in a study of blood T cell repertoires in COVID-19. TCRdb keeps only in-frame clones here, not all; method: immunoSEQ multiplex PCR. This table has 200,000 to 300,000 clones, around 86% appearing once. Trimming cost V 0 bases and J 5 bases; bases outside gene matches: 6. This CDR3 region has 16 residues. CDR1 MGHRA and CDR2 YSYEKL come from the germline V gene. The TCR was taken from a woman aged 35 to 49 who had recovered from COVID-19. Source material: peripheral blood. The chain links TRBV4-1 to TRBJ1-1; the match to TRBD1 covers 10 bases. The CDR3 DNA follows: TGCGCCAGCAGCCAAGATCTTGGGACAGGGGTTACTGAAGCTTTCTTT. It codes for CASSQDLGTGVTEAFF.